This is a list of T cell receptor beta chains from one sample in a study of shared clonotypes between healthy human individuals. Assay: immunoSEQ multiplex PCR; the TCRdb copy retains only in-frame clones and omits some. Here the sample spans 650,000 to 800,000 clones, roughly 72% being singletons. Input material: memory CD4+ T cells sorted from blood. The receptor source for this set is a woman in her 30s in good health. Each CDR3 is given with its conserved first and last residue. The order of the fields is V gene, clone size, CDR3 length, J gene, D gene, CDR3 protein, CDR3 DNA. D genes are given only for firm matches. Expanded clones get a size class; other rows say once, few or many, or leave the size out.

TRBV28	-	14	TRBJ1-5	-	CASSSRTYNQPQHF	TGTGCCAGCAGTTCCAGGACTTACAATCAGCCCCAGCATTTT
TRBV27	-	13	TRBJ2-7	-	CASSLGQVYEQYF	TGTGCCAGCAGTTTAGGGCAGGTCTACGAGCAGTACTTC
TRBV27	-	12	TRBJ1-2	-	CASREAGRGYTF	TGTGCCAGCAGGGAAGCGGGACGTGGCTACACCTTC
TRBV5-5	few	17	TRBJ2-2	-	CASSRFTGPPNTGELFF	TGTGCCAGCAGCCGATTCACAGGGCCGCCGAACACCGGGGAGCTGTTTTTT
TRBV7-2	-	13	TRBJ2-3	-	CASSHRRTDTQYF	TGTGCCAGCAGCCACCGTCGCACAGATACGCAGTATTTT
TRBV10-1	-	15	TRBJ2-7	-	CASSESTKLSYEQYF	TGCGCCAGCAGTGAGTCGACAAAACTTTCCTACGAGCAGTACTTC
TRBV2	-	14	TRBJ2-7	TRBD2	CASSEQRDSYEQYF	TGTGCCAGCAGTGAACAGCGGGACTCCTACGAGCAGTACTTC
TRBV6-1	-	13	TRBJ2-7	-	CASSAQNPGEQYF	TGTGCCAGCAGTGCCCAAAACCCTGGGGAGCAGTACTTC
TRBV7-7	-	16	TRBJ2-3	-	CASSLNTGAGTDTQYF	TGTGCCAGCAGCTTGAATACGGGAGCGGGCACAGATACGCAGTATTTT
TRBV5-1	-	14	TRBJ2-1	TRBD2	CASQLAGAVNEQFF	TGCGCCAGCCAACTAGCGGGAGCCGTCAATGAGCAGTTCTTC
TRBV10-3	-	17	TRBJ2-7	TRBD1	CAIGLGQGVRETYEQYF	TGTGCCATCGGATTGGGACAGGGGGTCCGTGAGACTTACGAGCAGTACTTC
TRBV13	-	16	TRBJ1-1	TRBD1	CASSLGLGTGGTEAFF	TGTGCCAGCAGCTTAGGCCTTGGGACAGGGGGCACTGAAGCTTTCTTT
TRBV19	-	14	TRBJ2-3	TRBD1	CASSPGTATDTQYF	TGTGCCAGTAGCCCCGGGACAGCCACAGATACGCAGTATTTT
TRBV15	-	15	TRBJ1-4	TRBD1	CATSSFGTGGEKLFF	TGTGCCACCAGCAGCTTCGGGACAGGGGGCGAAAAACTGTTTTTT
TRBV5-1	few	13	TRBJ2-7	-	CASSTGSSYEQYF	TGCGCCAGCAGCACAGGGAGCTCCTACGAGCAGTACTTC
TRBV6-6	-	16	TRBJ2-7	-	CASSYFGTSQTYEQYF	TGTGCCAGCAGTTACTTTGGGACTTCCCAGACCTACGAGCAGTACTTC
TRBV7-9	-	16	TRBJ1-2	TRBD1	CASSLGPGGAPDGYTF	TGTGCCAGCAGCTTGGGGCCAGGGGGCGCGCCTGATGGCTACACCTTC
TRBV6-5	-	13	TRBJ1-2	-	CASSYGQDYYYTF	TGTGCCAGCAGTTACGGGCAGGACTATTACTACACCTTC
TRBV28	-	13	TRBJ2-3	TRBD2	CASSLPLAGTQYF	TGTGCCAGCAGTTTGCCCTTAGCGGGGACGCAGTATTTT
TRBV5-6	once	12	TRBJ2-3	-	CASSFITDTQYF	TGTGCCAGCAGCTTCATTACAGATACGCAGTATTTT
TRBV18	-	16	TRBJ2-3	TRBD2	CASSPRLAGTTDTQYF	TGTGCCAGCTCACCTCGCTTAGCGGGGACTACAGATACGCAGTATTTT
TRBV2	few	12	TRBJ1-3	-	CASNGDGNTIYF	TGTGCCAGCAACGGGGATGGAAACACCATATATTTT
TRBV6-6	-	14	TRBJ1-3	-	CASKQGSGGNTIYF	TGTGCCAGCAAACAGGGTTCAGGAGGAAACACCATATATTTT
TRBV15	-	13	TRBJ1-2	-	CATRPGTRYGYTF	TGTGCCACCAGACCCGGGACCCGCTATGGCTACACCTTC
TRBV11-2	-	12	TRBJ1-3	-	CASSLQVGTIYF	TGTGCCAGCAGCTTACAGGTCGGCACCATATATTTT
TRBV7-9	-	15	TRBJ2-1	TRBD1	CASSSSGQGLGEQFF	TGTGCCAGCAGCTCCTCGGGACAGGGTCTAGGAGAGCAGTTCTTC
TRBV28	once	14	TRBJ1-2	-	CASSLRGEHYGYTF	TGTGCCAGCAGTTTAAGAGGGGAGCACTATGGCTACACCTTC
TRBV28	few	16	TRBJ2-1	TRBD2	CASSLLGLAGYNEQFF	TGTGCCAGCAGTTTACTAGGGCTAGCGGGGTACAATGAGCAGTTCTTC
TRBV28	-	14	TRBJ1-1	-	CASSLTGGRTEAFF	TGTGCCAGCAGTTTAACCGGGGGTAGGACTGAAGCTTTCTTT
TRBV30	-	12	TRBJ2-5	-	CAWSRVQETQYF	TGTGCCTGGAGCCGGGTCCAAGAGACCCAGTACTTC
TRBV30	-	13	TRBJ1-3	-	CAVAAVSGNTIYF	TGTGCCGTCGCTGCTGTCTCTGGAAACACCATATATTTT